A selection of T cell receptor beta chains follows, all from one sample in a study of blood T cells in healthy people across ages. TCRdb re-derived calls from the 5' RACE reads in MiXCR, one entry per CDR3 protein. The table includes approximately 2,000,000 distinct CDR3 sequences, roughly 43% detected once. The sequenced material came from blood. The receptors derive from a human donor in good health. CDR3s include the opening cysteine and the closing phenylalanine or tryptophan. A D gene is named only where the DNA matches it firmly. Rows give clone size only sometimes, using once, few, many, or a class for an expanded clone.

>TRBV28|.|TRBJ2-3|few
CASISGGDFSDTQYF
TGTGCCAGCATCTCGGGCGGAGACTTTTCAGATACGCAGTATTTT
>TRBV20-1|.|TRBJ2-1|.
CSAQGGYWDRRNNERFF
TGCAGTGCCCAGGGGGGGTATTGGGACAGAAGAAACAATGAGCGGTTCTTC
>TRBV7-9|.|TRBJ2-3|.
CASSRGSNTQYF
TGTGCCAGCAGCCGCGGGTCGAATACGCAGTATTTT
>TRBV24-1|TRBD1|TRBJ1-2|.
CATSDPQRGQGGGYTF
TGTGCCACCAGTGATCCGCAAAGGGGACAGGGTGGCGGCTACACCTTC
>TRBV7-6|.|TRBJ2-1|.
CTSSQLPSPSGEQFF
TGTACCAGCAGCCAACTCCCCAGTCCCTCGGGTGAGCAGTTCTTC
>TRBV4-2|TRBD1|TRBJ2-7|.
CASTPRSYTGGISYEQYF
TGTGCCAGCACCCCGAGGTCCTACACAGGGGGCATCTCCTACGAGCAGTACTTC
>TRBV29-1|TRBD1|TRBJ1-2|few
CSVEVSGTGGTNYGYTF
TGCAGCGTTGAAGTTTCCGGGACAGGGGGAACTAACTATGGCTACACCTTC
>TRBV7-2|TRBD2|TRBJ2-7|few
CASSFTSGGASEQYF
TGTGCCAGCAGCTTTACTAGCGGGGGGGCGTCCGAGCAGTACTTC
>TRBV6-6|.|TRBJ1-5|.
CASKNREAQPQHF
TGTGCCAGCAAAAACAGGGAGGCTCAGCCCCAGCATTTT
>TRBV12-3/TRBV12-4|.|TRBJ1-2|few
CATSGAHYGYTF
TGTGCCACTTCCGGGGCTCACTATGGCTACACCTTC
>TRBV27|.|TRBJ2-7|many
CASSLGPGSTYEQYF
TGTGCCAGCAGTTTAGGGCCAGGGTCGACCTACGAGCAGTACTTC
>TRBV20-1|.|TRBJ2-1|.
CSARTQAVEYNEQFF
TGCAGTGCTAGAACACAGGCCGTAGAATACAATGAGCAGTTCTTC
>TRBV9|.|TRBJ2-4|many
CASSVEMGAGNIQYF
TGTGCCAGCAGCGTAGAGATGGGGGCGGGAAACATTCAGTACTTC
>TRBV5-1|.|TRBJ1-4|.
CASSSMGRGTNEKLFF
TGCGCCAGCAGCTCCATGGGGAGGGGGACTAATGAAAAACTGTTTTTT
>TRBV3-1|.|TRBJ1-6|.
CASSQSVPGHTNSPLHF
TGTGCCAGCAGCCAATCTGTCCCGGGACATACAAATTCACCCCTCCACTTT
>TRBV6-1|TRBD1|TRBJ2-7|.
CASSSAGDSEQYF
TGTGCCAGCAGTTCCGCCGGGGACAGCGAGCAGTACTTC
>TRBV12-3/TRBV12-4|TRBD2|TRBJ2-1|few
CASAYPGLARNEQFF
TGTGCCAGCGCGTACCCCGGACTAGCCAGAAATGAGCAGTTCTTC
>TRBV9|TRBD1|TRBJ2-5|.
CASSDTGGWGTQYF
TGTGCCAGCAGCGATACAGGGGGCTGGGGGACCCAGTACTTC
>TRBV6-2/TRBV6-3|.|TRBJ1-5|few
CASRSIDQPQHF
TGTGCCAGCAGATCAATAGATCAGCCCCAGCATTTT
>TRBV20-1|.|TRBJ2-7|.
CSAVGPKGEQYF
TGCAGTGCGGTGGGCCCCAAGGGAGAGCAGTACTTC
>TRBV20-1|TRBD2|TRBJ2-1|few
CSAKTSGGPHNEQFF
TGCAGTGCAAAGACTAGCGGGGGGCCGCACAATGAGCAGTTCTTC
>TRBV7-3|TRBD2|TRBJ2-3|many
CASSLASGGAYTQYF
TGTGCCAGCAGCCTGGCTAGCGGGGGGGCATATACGCAGTATTTT
>TRBV6-5|.|TRBJ1-2|.
CASRTLRTTNYGYTF
TGTGCCAGCAGGACCCTCAGAACTACTAACTATGGCTACACCTTC
>TRBV7-9|.|TRBJ2-5|.
CASSANLGGGETQYF
TGTGCCAGCAGCGCCAATCTGGGTGGGGGGGAGACCCAGTACTTC
>TRBV12-3/TRBV12-4|TRBD1|TRBJ1-4|.
CASSRGTGGRTRGKELFF
TGTGCCAGCAGTCGTGGGACAGGCGGAAGGACCCGGGGGAAAGAACTGTTTTTT
>TRBV4-3|TRBD1|TRBJ2-7|few
CASSQRTGGDYEQYF
TGCGCCAGCAGCCAAAGGACAGGGGGGGACTACGAGCAGTACTTC
>TRBV6-2/TRBV6-3|TRBD1|TRBJ2-3|.
CASSVRGRGASTDTQYF
TGTGCCAGCTCCGTCAGGGGGCGGGGAGCTAGCACAGATACGCAGTATTTT
>TRBV20-1|TRBD2|TRBJ2-7|.
CSASKLAASCEQYF
TGCAGTGCTAGTAAGCTAGCGGCGAGCTGCGAGCAGTACTTC
>TRBV7-8|TRBD2|TRBJ2-1|.
CASSLIWGERGGPEEQFF
TGTGCCAGCAGCTTAATCTGGGGCGAGCGGGGGGGCCCCGAGGAGCAGTTCTTC
>TRBV6-1|TRBD2|TRBJ2-1|.
CASSRGLAGGGTYSEQFF
TGTGCCAGCAGTCGAGGACTAGCTGGGGGAGGGACCTACAGTGAGCAGTTCTTC
>TRBV7-2|.|TRBJ1-2|.
CASPERKPLNYGYTF
TGTGCCAGCCCGGAGAGAAAACCTCTTAACTATGGCTACACCTTC
>TRBV7-2|.|TRBJ2-3|.
CASSLVTYRTDTQYF
TGTGCCAGCAGCTTAGTTACCTACAGAACAGATACGCAGTATTTT
>TRBV29-1|TRBD1|TRBJ2-7|.
CSVETGDRGFREQYF
TGCAGCGTAGAAACAGGGGACAGGGGATTTCGGGAGCAGTACTTC
>TRBV29-1|.|TRBJ2-5|.
CSVLAESETQYF
TGCAGCGTTCTGGCAGAATCTGAGACCCAGTACTTC
>TRBV11-2|.|TRBJ2-5|many
CASSAGTLLLQYF
TGTGCCAGCAGCGCCGGGACTCTCCTATTGCAGTACTTC
>TRBV20-1|.|TRBJ2-7|few
CSASAVTRSYEQYF
TGCAGTGCTAGTGCTGTGACCCGCTCCTACGAGCAGTACTTC
>TRBV7-2|.|TRBJ2-7|.
CASGPSPRQFSYEQYF
TGTGCCAGCGGCCCAAGTCCCCGACAGTTTTCCTACGAGCAGTACTTC
>TRBV2|.|TRBJ1-1|few
CASSDGTDRTEAFF
TGTGCCAGCAGCGACGGGACCGATCGAACTGAAGCTTTCTTT
>TRBV20-1|TRBD2|TRBJ2-7|.
CSARDGNLAGIYEQYF
TGCAGTGCTAGAGATGGTAACCTAGCGGGTATATACGAGCAGTACTTC
>TRBV20-1|TRBD1|TRBJ1-5|few
CSARDQGWTGVNQPQHF
TGCAGTGCTAGAGATCAGGGGTGGACAGGGGTAAATCAGCCCCAGCATTTT
>TRBV5-1|.|TRBJ2-5|many
CASSLGPGQETQYF
TGTGCCAGCAGTTTAGGTCCGGGACAAGAGACCCAGTACTTC
>TRBV11-3|TRBD1|TRBJ1-4|.
CASSAGTGRGATNEKLFF
TGTGCCAGCAGCGCCGGGACAGGGAGAGGGGCAACTAATGAAAAACTGTTTTTT
>TRBV28|TRBD1|TRBJ2-7|.
CASRRQGINEQYF
TGTGCCAGCAGAAGACAGGGTATTAACGAGCAGTACTTC
>TRBV9|TRBD1|TRBJ2-3|.
CASSVGEDRVSDTQYF
TGTGCCAGCAGCGTAGGGGAGGACAGGGTCTCAGATACGCAGTATTTT
>TRBV7-2|.|TRBJ2-5|.
CASRSRVQETQYF
TGTGCCAGCAGGAGCCGGGTGCAAGAGACCCAGTACTTC
>TRBV7-9|TRBD2|TRBJ2-5|few
CASSFPSGVLQETQYF
TGTGCCAGCAGCTTCCCTAGCGGGGTTCTACAAGAGACCCAGTACTTC
>TRBV4-3|.|TRBJ1-6|.
CASSQQAKGDSPLHF
TGCGCCAGCAGCCAACAAGCCAAGGGGGATTCACCCCTCCACTTT
>TRBV7-9|.|TRBJ2-6|few
CASSPRVANVLTF
TGTGCCAGCAGCCCCCGCGTGGCCAACGTCCTGACTTTC